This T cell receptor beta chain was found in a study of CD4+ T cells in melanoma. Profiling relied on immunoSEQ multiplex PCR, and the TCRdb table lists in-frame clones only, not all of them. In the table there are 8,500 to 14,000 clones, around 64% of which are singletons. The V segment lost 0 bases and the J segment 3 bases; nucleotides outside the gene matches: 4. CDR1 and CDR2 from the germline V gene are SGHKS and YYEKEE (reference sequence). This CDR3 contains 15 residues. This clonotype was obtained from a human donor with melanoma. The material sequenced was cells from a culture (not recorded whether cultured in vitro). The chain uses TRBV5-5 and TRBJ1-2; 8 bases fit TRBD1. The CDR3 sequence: CASSLEAGGYYGYTF. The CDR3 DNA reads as TGTGCCAGCAGCTTGGAGGCAGGGGGCTACTATGGCTACACCTTC.